This is a list of T cell receptor beta chains from one sample in a study of T cell repertoires in cytomegalovirus infection. These receptors' antigens are unknown. MiXCR, run by TCRdb on the reads, gives a single entry per CDR3 protein. The profile shows roughly 78,000 distinct CDR3 sequences, 35% to 50% of them singletons. Sequencing used CD8+ T cells from cultured PBMCs, obtained from culture after CMV antigen stimulation. These TCRs come from a human donor in good health (CMV status not recorded). Some clones in this sample may be carry-over from other donors' samples. Both conserved end residues are part of each CDR3. D genes are given only for firm matches. Size values are once, few and many counts, or a class for expanded clones, and some rows have none.

d_call	v_call	clone_size	j_call	cdr3_nt	cdr3_aa
.	TRBV7-9	.	TRBJ2-5	TGTGCCAGCAGCTTAGAGGCAGGCGGAAGGCAAGAGACCCAGTACTTC	CASSLEAGGRQETQYF
TRBD2	TRBV5-1	few	TRBJ2-1	TGCGCCAGCAGCTTGGTTCAGAGACTAGCGGGGAACAATGAGCAGTTCTTC	CASSLVQRLAGNNEQFF
.	TRBV6-6	.	TRBJ1-1	TGTGCCAGCAGTCAGTCCCTGACTGAAGCTTTCTTT	CASSQSLTEAFF
TRBD2	TRBV7-9	.	TRBJ2-7	TGTGCCAGCAGCAGCGCGACTAGCGTGGCCTACGAGCAGTACTTC	CASSSATSVAYEQYF
TRBD1	TRBV9	.	TRBJ1-2	TGTGCCAGCAGCGTAGGACAGGGAGACGGCTACACCTTC	CASSVGQGDGYTF
.	TRBV6-1	few	TRBJ1-1	TGTGCCAGCAGTGAAGGGGAGGGGGGGGCGGATGCTTTCTTT	CASSEGEGGADAFF
TRBD1	TRBV12-3/TRBV12-4	.	TRBJ2-1	TGTGCCAGCAGTTTCTTAGCGAGGGGGCCTACCCTCTACAATGAGCAGTTCTTC	CASSFLARGPTLYNEQFF
.	TRBV7-9	.	TRBJ2-2	TGTGCCAGCAGAGAGGTCTGGAACACCGGGGAGCTGTTTTTT	CASREVWNTGELFF
.	TRBV15	.	TRBJ2-7	TGTGCCACCAGCAGAGATATACTTGAAGAATACGACTCCTACGAGCAGTACTTC	CATSRDILEEYDSYEQYF
TRBD1	TRBV7-1	once	TRBJ1-1	TGTGCCAGCAGCCCCATCGTCCGGGACAGGGAGCCAGCTTTCTTT	CASSPIVRDREPAFF
.	TRBV7-2	few	TRBJ2-1	TGTGCCAGCAGCTTAGGGGGGTTGGTTACGAATGAGCAGTTCTTC	CASSLGGLVTNEQFF
.	TRBV6-1	.	TRBJ2-2	TGTGCCAGCAGTGAAGCTAAGGGGGGCACCGGGGAGCTGTTTTTT	CASSEAKGGTGELFF
.	TRBV28	.	TRBJ2-7	TGTGCCAGCTCTACCCGGATGAGGACCTACGAGCAGTACTTC	CASSTRMRTYEQYF
TRBD2	TRBV20-1	many	TRBJ2-2	TGCAGTGCTAGAGATCACGACAGCGGGGGGGCCGCGGTCGGGGAGCTGTTTTTT	CSARDHDSGGAAVGELFF
TRBD1	TRBV7-2	.	TRBJ2-3	TGTGCCAGCAGCGCCGGGACAGGGGAAGATACGCAGTATTTT	CASSAGTGEDTQYF
.	TRBV7-9	.	TRBJ2-7	TGTGCCAGCGTCCAGGGAGCCTACGAGCAGTACTTC	CASVQGAYEQYF
.	TRBV19	few	TRBJ2-3	TGTGCCAGTACGACGGGCACAGATACGCAGTATTTT	CASTTGTDTQYF
TRBD2	TRBV2	few	TRBJ2-3	TGTGCCAGCAGTGGGACTAGCGGGGGCTTCTACCGTGAAGCAGATACGCAGTATTTT	CASSGTSGGFYREADTQYF
.	TRBV5-5	few	TRBJ2-1	TGTGCCAGCAGCTTGGTACCCTACAATGAGCAGTTCTTC	CASSLVPYNEQFF
.	TRBV15	many	TRBJ1-5	TGTGCCACCAGCAGAGTCTCGGTTTTACCGGTACAGAACAATCAGCCCCAGCATTTT	CATSRVSVLPVQNNQPQHF
.	TRBV20-1	.	TRBJ2-7	TGCAGTGCTAGAGATGACAACAACTACGAGCAGTACTTC	CSARDDNNYEQYF
.	TRBV12-3/TRBV12-4	.	TRBJ2-7	TGTGCCAGCAGTAAACATGGGACGGAGCAGTACTTC	CASSKHGTEQYF
.	TRBV7-6	.	TRBJ2-1	TGTGCCAGCAGCCCTCACAATGAGCAGTTCTTC	CASSPHNEQFF
TRBD1	TRBV7-8	many	TRBJ1-3	TGTGCCAGCAGCGGACTTGGACAGGCCGGAGGGTCTGGAAACACCATATATTTT	CASSGLGQAGGSGNTIYF
.	TRBV6-7	.	TRBJ1-6	TGTGCCAGCAGTTACTCGGGAGCGGATACAACTATATTATCACCCCTCCACTTT	CASSYSGADTTILSPLHF